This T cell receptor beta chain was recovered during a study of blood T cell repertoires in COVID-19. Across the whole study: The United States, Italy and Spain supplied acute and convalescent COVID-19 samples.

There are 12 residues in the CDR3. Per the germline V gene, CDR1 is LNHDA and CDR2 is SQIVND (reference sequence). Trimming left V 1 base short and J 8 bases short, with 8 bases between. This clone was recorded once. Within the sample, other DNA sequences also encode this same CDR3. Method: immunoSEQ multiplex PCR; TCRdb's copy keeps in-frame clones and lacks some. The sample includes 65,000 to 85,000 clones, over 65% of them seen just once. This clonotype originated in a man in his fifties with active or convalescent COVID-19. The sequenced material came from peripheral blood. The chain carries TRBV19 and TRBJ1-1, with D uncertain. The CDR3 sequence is CASSIGQEEAFF. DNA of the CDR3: TGTGCCAGTAGTATAGGGCAGGAAGAAGCTTTCTTT.